This T cell receptor beta chain was retrieved from a study of vaccination and CD4 T cells after COVID-19. Study-level results: A nonsignificant rise from roughly 22 to 38 was seen in the median number of SARS-CoV-2-reactive clonotypes.

An Oncomine TCR Beta short-read assay was used to sequence the DNA from cultured CD4+ T cells. Each CDR3 protein is one row after TCRdb ran MiXCR on the PCR reads. The sample lists tens of thousands of distinct CDR3 sequences, 38% occurring once. Between the trimmed V and J ends, which lost 5 bases and 7 bases, there was a span of 6 bases. Germline CDR1 and CDR2: MNHNS and SASEGT. CDR3 size: 11 residues. The sample's treatment: approximately 10-day PBMC culture with coronavirus spike peptide pools or control peptides (ViraFEST assay). Details on this clonotype: What it binds is unknown.

The sample in question was CD4+ T cells from blood, cultured in vitro, obtained before SARS-CoV-2 vaccination. This clonotype was obtained from a human donor who received a COVID-19 vaccine. The chain joins TRBV6-1 to TRBJ2-1, with TRBD1 as a possible D gene (6 bases). This CDR3 reads CASSRGNEQFF. The CDR3 DNA reads as TGTGCCAGCAGTAGGGGGAATGAGCAGTTCTTC.